These 12 T cell receptor beta chains came from one sample sequenced in a study of CD8+ T cells in alopecia areata (dated by TCRdb to 2016 to 2019). Libraries were built with the immunoSEQ multiplex PCR assay. To provide template for TCR sequencing, every sample had RNA extracted and reverse transcribed into cDNA. TCRdb obtained this table from immuneACCESS and retained in-frame rearrangements with V and J assigned. These tables miss some clones; where compared with another copy, unresolved V genes account for less than half of the shortfall, and the remainder is unexplained. This sample is represented by over 35,000 clones; roughly 89% of them were singletons. Together, the top ten hold over 15% of the sample. Sample time point, as interpreted from the label and publication: 24 weeks on oral tofacitinib. The sample's treatment or condition label, decoded: oral pan-JAK inhibitor, 5-10 mg twice daily.

Sequences were derived from CD8+ T cells sorted from blood, sampled at week 24, from a patient treated with tofacitinib. The receptors come from a human donor with alopecia areata.

V and J are TRBV4-3 and TRBJ2-7; D possibly matches TRBD1 or TRBD2 (5 bases each). CDR1 is LGHNA, CDR2 YSLEER, per germline. The CDR3 extends over 15 amino acids. V gave up 0 bases and J gave up 3 bases, with 12 bases separating them. CDR3 bases: TGCGCCAGCAGCCAAGATTCGGGGCGTCTCTACGAGCAGTACTTC. Encoded protein: CASSQDSGRLYEQYF.

The chain links TRBV5-4 to TRBJ2-7; D call uncertain. CDR3 length equals 12 residues. Deletions cut 4 bases from V and 0 bases from J, with 5 bases between. Germline assignment: CDR1 SGHNT and CDR2 YYREEE (reference sequence). CDR3 amino acids: CASSDGSYEQYF. CDR3 nucleotide sequence: TGTGCCAGCAGCGATGGCTCCTACGAGCAGTACTTC.

This clone was found once. CDR3 sequence reads: CASSLVPGAFSYEQYF. CDR3 DNA sequence: TGTGCCAGCAGCTTAGTACCAGGGGCCTTCTCCTACGAGCAGTACTTC. The V call is TRBV7-8, the J call TRBJ2-7, with a weak D call TRBD1 (6 bases). The CDR3 contains 16 residues. V lost 1 base to trimming and J lost 0 bases, with 13 bases between them. Germline V lookup: CDR1 SGHVS, CDR2 FQNEAQ.

The genes are TRBV10-3 and TRBJ2-7; the D call may be TRBD1 or TRBD2 (5 bases each). Germline lookup yields CDR1 ENHRY and CDR2 SYGVKD. Deletions cut 0 bases from V and 4 bases from J, with 13 bases between. The CDR3 is 15 residues long. In DNA form, the CDR3 reads TGTGCCATCAGTGAGTCGGGTCGGGGCTCATACGAGCAGTACTTC. It codes for CAISESGRGSYEQYF.

The chain recombines TRBV4-3 with TRBJ2-7, with D possibly matching TRBD1 (6 bases). Germline CDR1 reads LGHNA; CDR2 reads YSLEER. This CDR3 has 16 residues. V dropped 2 bases and J dropped 2 bases, with 16 bases sitting between them. In nucleotides, the CDR3 is TGCGCCAGCAGCCAAACGTCGGCAGACAGGCCCTACGAGCAGTACTTC. Its translation is CASSQTSADRPYEQYF.

This clone was recorded a few times. The chain has TRBV29-1 and TRBJ2-1; D remains ambiguous. The CDR3 runs 11 residues. Germline lookup yields CDR1 SQVTM and CDR2 ANQGSEA. Trimming took off 4 bases at V and 3 bases at J, with 4 bases between the two ends. CDR3 protein: CSVAYYNEQFF. CDR3 DNA sequence: TGCAGCGTTGCTTACTACAATGAGCAGTTCTTC.

The chain is built from TRBV7-9 and TRBJ2-1; 12 bases align to TRBD1. Trimming at V came to 5 bases and at J to 8 bases, leaving 7 bases not matched to a gene. The germline V gene encodes CDR1 SEHNR and CDR2 FQNEAQ (reference sequence). The CDR3 sequence is 15 residues long. The CDR3 DNA follows: TGTGCCAGCAGCCCACCGGGACAGGGGGCCGATGAGCAGTTCTTC. Translation: CASSPPGQGADEQFF.

This sequence joins TRBV11-2 and TRBJ2-7; unclear D gene. There are 15 residues in the CDR3. Trimming stripped 4 bases from V and 2 bases from J, with 15 bases between. Germline V gene data show CDR1 as SGHAT and CDR2 as FQNNGV. CDR3 DNA sequence: TGTGCCAGCAGCTGGACGTTTAGCCGAACCTACGAGCAGTACTTC. This gives the protein CASSWTFSRTYEQYF.

J is TRBJ2-2 and V is TRBV10-3, with a tentative D call TRBD1 (5 bases). Trimming pared 6 bases from V and 1 base from J, leaving 9 bases between. CDR1 ENHRY and CDR2 SYGVKD come from the germline V gene. The CDR3 contains 14 residues. CDR3 bases: TGTGCCATCAGCCCCGGACAGAACACCGGGGAGCTGTTTTTT. It encodes CAISPGQNTGELFF.

This clone showed up just once. The J gene is TRBJ2-7, the V gene TRBV7-6, with no clear D. Trimming removed 1 base from V and 4 bases from J, with 17 bases in between. CDR1 and CDR2 from the germline V gene are SGHVS and FNYEAQ. The CDR3 runs to 16 residues. The DNA for the CDR3 is TGTGCCAGCAGCTTAGATTTCGGCCGGCCTGAGTACGAGCAGTACTTC. Its translation is CASSLDFGRPEYEQYF.

The V call is TRBV9, the J call TRBJ2-3, with D possibly being TRBD2 (5 bases). Looked up from germline, CDR1 is SGDLS and CDR2 is YYNGEE. CDR3 length: 15 amino acids. V was cut by 2 bases and J by 0 bases, with 10 bases left in between. CDR3 sequence reads: CASSVEGSSTDTQYF. The CDR3 region has the DNA TGTGCCAGCAGCGTCGAGGGATCTAGCACAGATACGCAGTATTTT.

The J gene is TRBJ2-7, the V gene TRBV13, with D uncertain. The germline gives CDR1 PRHDT, CDR2 FYEKMQ (reference sequence). The CDR3 has 15 residues. The V end lost 5 bases, the J end lost 0 bases, and 14 bases lay between the germline ends. CDR3 protein: CASSVRVASSYEQYF. Written as DNA, the CDR3 is TGTGCCAGCAGCGTCCGGGTCGCGAGCTCCTACGAGCAGTACTTC.